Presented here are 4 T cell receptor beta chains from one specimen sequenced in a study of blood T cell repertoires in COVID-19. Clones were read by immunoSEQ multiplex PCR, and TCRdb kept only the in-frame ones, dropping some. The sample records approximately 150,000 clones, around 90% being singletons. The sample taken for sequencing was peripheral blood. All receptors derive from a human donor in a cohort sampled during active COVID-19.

The CDR3 reads CASSSPRDSPSSNQPQHF. CDR3 coding DNA: TGTGCCAGCAGCTCCCCCCGGGACAGCCCAAGTAGCAATCAGCCCCAGCATTTT. The chain joins TRBV2 to TRBJ1-5; 7 nucleotides line up with TRBD1. This CDR3 has 18 residues. After removal of 6 bases from V and 0 bases from J, the junction contained 14 bases not matched to a gene. Germline lookup yields CDR1 SNHLY and CDR2 FYNNEI.

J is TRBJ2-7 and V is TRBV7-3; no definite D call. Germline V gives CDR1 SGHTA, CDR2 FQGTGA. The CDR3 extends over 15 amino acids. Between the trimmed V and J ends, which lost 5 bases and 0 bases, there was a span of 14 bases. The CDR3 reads CASSPPLAYSYEQYF. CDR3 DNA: TGTGCCAGCAGCCCCCCGCTCGCCTACTCCTACGAGCAGTACTTC.

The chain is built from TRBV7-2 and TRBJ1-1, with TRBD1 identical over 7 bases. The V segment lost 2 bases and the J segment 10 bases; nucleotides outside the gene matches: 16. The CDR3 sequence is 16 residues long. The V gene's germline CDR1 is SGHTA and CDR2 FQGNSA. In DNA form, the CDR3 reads TGTGCCAGCAGCTTAAGGAGGGCCAGGGGGGTCTATAGAGCTTTCTTT. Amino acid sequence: CASSLRRARGVYRAFF.

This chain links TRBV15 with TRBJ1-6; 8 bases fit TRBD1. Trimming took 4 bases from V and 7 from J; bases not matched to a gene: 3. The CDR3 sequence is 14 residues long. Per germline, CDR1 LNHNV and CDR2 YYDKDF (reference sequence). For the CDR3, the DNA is TGTGCCACCAGCACCAGACAGGGGAATTCACCCCTCCACTTT. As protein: CATSTRQGNSPLHF.